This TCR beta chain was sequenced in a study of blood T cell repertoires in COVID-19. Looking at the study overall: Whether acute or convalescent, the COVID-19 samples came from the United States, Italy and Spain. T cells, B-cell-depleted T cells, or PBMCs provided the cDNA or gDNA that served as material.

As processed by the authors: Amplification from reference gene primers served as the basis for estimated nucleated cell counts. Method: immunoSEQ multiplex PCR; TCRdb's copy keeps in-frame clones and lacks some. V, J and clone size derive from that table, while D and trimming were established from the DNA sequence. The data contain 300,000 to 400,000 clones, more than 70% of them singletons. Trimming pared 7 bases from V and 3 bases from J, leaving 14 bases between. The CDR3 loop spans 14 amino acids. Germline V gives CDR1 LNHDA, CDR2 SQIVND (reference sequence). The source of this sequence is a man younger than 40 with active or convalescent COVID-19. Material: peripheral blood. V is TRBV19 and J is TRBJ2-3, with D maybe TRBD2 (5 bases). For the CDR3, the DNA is TGTGCCAGTATGGTGGGCGGGTTGACAGATACGCAGTATTTT. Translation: CASMVGGLTDTQYF.